The 9 T cell receptor beta chains presented below share a single source sample, sequenced in a study of shared clonotypes between healthy human individuals (TCRdb year 2020). Library prep was done by the immunoSEQ multiplex PCR assay. In its TCRdb copy, this immuneACCESS table keeps in-frame sequences only and misses some clones. Where compared with another copy, unresolved V genes explain less than half of these, and the others have no known cause. For this sample the table gives millions of clones, of which around 95% were detected only once. Roughly 0.13% of the sample is in the top ten clones. The sequenced sample consisted of naive CD4+ T cells sorted from blood. According to the study, the label for this sample's cell subset or site signals: CD45RA+ positively selected. Every receptor here comes from a man aged 18 to 35 in good health.

As DNA, the CDR3 is TGTGCCAGCAGTTACTCGGCTTCCATATATTTT. Translation gives CASSYSASIYF. The chain combines TRBV6-6 with TRBJ1-3; no clear D gene. The CDR3 is 11 residues long. Trimming took 0 bases from V and 11 from J, leaving 5 bases between them. Germline CDR1 is MNHNY and CDR2 is SVGAGI (reference sequence).

V and J are TRBV7-2 and TRBJ2-7, with TRBD1 as a possible D gene (5 bases). Germline CDR1 SGHTA, CDR2 FQGNSA. V gave up 2 bases and J gave up 2 bases, with 10 bases separating them. The CDR3 runs 14 residues. The CDR3 is CASSLRQIPYEQYF. The CDR3 DNA reads TGTGCCAGCAGCTTAAGACAGATACCCTACGAGCAGTACTTC.

The rearrangement links TRBV20-1 to TRBJ2-3; TRBD2 is a possible D gene (5 bases). This CDR3 is built from 11 residues. CDR1 is DFQATT and CDR2 is SNEGSKA in the germline V gene (reference sequence). The V end lost 5 bases, the J end lost 5 bases, and 8 bases lay between the germline ends. DNA for the CDR3: TGCAGTGCTGGGGAGAGAGATACGCAGTATTTT. Protein: CSAGERDTQYF.

The chain carries TRBV25-1 and TRBJ1-3, with unresolved D. V lost 7 bases to trimming and J lost 4 bases, with 11 bases between them. CDR1 and CDR2 (germline): MGHDK, SYGVNS. This CDR3 contains 13 residues. The CDR3 bases are TGTGCCAGCAATCGTGGGTTCGGAAACACCATATATTTT. Amino acid sequence: CASNRGFGNTIYF.

The chain recombines TRBV2 with TRBJ2-7; 8 nucleotides align to TRBD1. After removal of 4 bases from V and 3 bases from J, the junction contained 2 bases not matched to a gene. The length of the CDR3 is 13 residues. The germline gives CDR1 SNHLY, CDR2 FYNNEI. The CDR3 DNA sequence: TGTGCCAGCAGTGGGACAGGGAACTACGAGCAGTACTTC. Translation: CASSGTGNYEQYF.

On this clone: Other DNA sequences in the sample encode the same CDR3. The chain carries TRBV18 and TRBJ2-7; no reliable D call. The CDR3 is made up of 13 amino acids. The ends were cut back, 0 bases at V and 2 bases at J, with 5 bases in the middle. Germline V CDR1 and CDR2: KGHSH, LQKENI. The DNA for the CDR3 is TGTGCCAGCTCACCACCGGGCCCCTACGAGCAGTACTTC. This sequence encodes CASSPPGPYEQYF.

The chain recombines TRBV27 with TRBJ1-2, with D perhaps matching TRBD1 (5 bases). Trimming removed 0 bases at V and 4 bases at J, with 12 bases between. CDR3 size: 15 residues. Germline loops: CDR1 MNHEY, CDR2 SMNVEV (reference sequence). DNA of the CDR3: TGTGCCAGCAGTTTATCCCAGGGAGGGATCTATGGCTACACCTTC. It encodes CASSLSQGGIYGYTF.

The J gene is TRBJ1-2, the V gene TRBV6-5; 7 bases align to TRBD1. Germline trimming cut 6 bases from V and 7 bases from J; bases unmatched to any gene: 8. The CDR3 contains 13 residues. The germline V gene encodes CDR1 MNHEY and CDR2 SVGAGI. Here the CDR3 reads CASSQVTGFGYTF. As DNA, the CDR3 is TGTGCCAGCAGCCAAGTGACAGGGTTTGGCTACACCTTC.

The rearrangement links TRBV9 to TRBJ1-5; a weak D match, TRBD1 (5 bases). There are 14 residues in the CDR3. Germline V lookup: CDR1 SGDLS, CDR2 YYNGEE. Trimming pared 2 bases from V and 3 bases from J, leaving 9 bases between. CDR3 sequence reads: CASSVGQYNQPQHF. CDR3 nucleotide sequence: TGTGCCAGCAGCGTGGGGCAGTACAATCAGCCCCAGCATTTT.